These 7 T cell receptor beta chains were all obtained from the same sample, sequenced in a study of cytotoxic CD8 clonotypes in ibrutinib-treated CLL. Here immunoSEQ multiplex PCR was the method, and the copy in TCRdb shows in-frame clones only, minus some. The table records roughly 250,000 clones, under 75% of them present only once. The sample in question was PBMCs, obtained after 24 months of ibrutinib treatment. The receptors stem from a human donor with chronic lymphocytic leukemia.

This clone showed up just a few times. V usage is TRBV7-6 and J usage is TRBJ2-7; 10 nucleotides align to TRBD2. CDR3 length: 14 amino acids. Germline CDR1 is SGHVS and CDR2 is FNYEAQ. Trimming cost V 0 bases and J 6 bases; bases outside gene matches: 2. CDR3 bases: TGTGCCAGCAGCTTAGCGCGACTAGCGGGCGAGCAGTACTTC. This codes for CASSLARLAGEQYF.

The chain is built from TRBV19 and TRBJ2-4; unclear D gene. The CDR3 length is 13 residues. V shed 1 base and J shed 5 bases, with 6 bases lying between them. Germline V CDR1 and CDR2: LNHDA, SQIVND (reference sequence). CDR3 coding DNA: TGTGCCAGTAGTATAGGGAAGGAAAACATTCAGTACTTC. Translated: CASSIGKENIQYF.

V and J are TRBV10-1 and TRBJ1-1; 8 bases match TRBD1. Losses at the gene ends were 6 bases for V and 1 base for J; bases not matched to a gene: 4. CDR3 size: 14 residues. Germline V gene data show CDR1 as WNHNN and CDR2 as SYGVQD (reference sequence). In nucleotides, the CDR3 is TGCGCCAGCAGAGGACAGGGAGCGAACACTGAAGCTTTCTTT. Its translation is CASRGQGANTEAFF.

The chain employs TRBV6-5 and TRBJ2-1; the match to TRBD2 covers 10 bases. The CDR3 runs 16 residues. The germline gives CDR1 MNHEY, CDR2 SVGAGI. Trimming at V came to 2 bases and at J to 5 bases, leaving 6 bases not matched to a gene. The CDR3 nucleotides read TGTGCCAGCAGTTACGGGTCTAGCGGGAGCGACAATGAGCAGTTCTTC. It translates to CASSYGSSGSDNEQFF.

The sample holds a few counts of this clone. The chain joins TRBV28 to TRBJ1-1; D remains ambiguous. Germline V gene sequence: CDR1 MDHEN, CDR2 SYDVKM. This CDR3 spans 15 amino acids. V lost 3 bases and J lost 2, with 13 bases in between. This CDR3 is CASSLELDLNTEAFF. The CDR3 region has the DNA TGTGCCAGCAGTTTGGAACTGGACCTAAACACTGAAGCTTTCTTT. Looking up the rest from reference TRBV28 and TRBJ1-1 gives the full variable domain: DVKVTQSSRYLVKRTGEKVFLECVQDMDHENMFWYRQDPGLGLRLIYFSYDVKMKEKGDIPEGYSVSREKKERFSLILESASTNQTSMYLCASSLELDLNTEAFFGQGTRLTVV.

This chain uses TRBV9 with TRBJ2-5; TRBD2 aligns across 9 bases. Germline loops: CDR1 SGDLS, CDR2 YYNGEE. There are 16 residues in the CDR3. V shed 4 bases and J 4 bases; nucleotides not matched to a gene: 11. CDR3 DNA: TGTGCCAGCAGCCCCCTCGCGGGAGGGCCGGGAGAGACCCAGTACTTC. This translates into CASSPLAGGPGETQYF.

About this clone: At one end, the junction sequence differs from germline, possibly due to a read error. This rearrangement joins TRBV11-3 to TRBJ2-1; TRBD1 might be the D (5 bases). The germline gives CDR1 SGHNT, CDR2 YENEEA. This CDR3 has 14 residues. The CDR3 here is CASSGHYSNNEQFF. The CDR3 nucleotides are TGTGCCAGCAGCGGACATTACTCCAACAATGAGCAGTTCTTC.